This entry lists 3 T cell receptor beta chains sequenced from one sample in a study of CD8 T cells in ankylosing spondylitis. Overall study results and limits: Apparently characteristic of ankylosing spondylitis blood was a TCR beta motif (about 8 highly homologous variants).

TCRdb independently ran MiXCR on the 5' RACE reads; one entry per CDR3 protein. This sample yields hundreds of thousands of distinct CDR3 sequences, of which around 11% are seen a single time; approximately 0.51% belongs to the top ten. These receptors are not linked to any known antigen. Sequenced material: blood, either unsorted or a sorted T cell fraction (not recorded which). All receptors come from a male donor with ankylosing spondylitis.

This clonotype has a handful of counts. The CDR3 DNA reads as TGCAGTGCTGGATTCGGACAGGGGAGGGACATTCAGTACTTC. It translates to CSAGFGQGRDIQYF. This chain joins TRBV20-1 and TRBJ2-4, with TRBD1 identical over 9 bases. The trim removed 5 bases at V and 8 bases at J, leaving 10 bases unmatched. The CDR3 totals 14 residues. CDR1 DFQATT and CDR2 SNEGSKA come from the germline V gene (reference sequence).

Details on this clonotype: A much larger clonotype is one base distant, so this may be a read error. This rearrangement joins TRBV4-1 to TRBJ2-1, with D unclear. The CDR3 length is 15 residues. The germline CDR1 and CDR2 sequences are MGHRA and YSYEKL. The CDR3 loop is CTSSQTVPSYNEQFF. Written as DNA, the CDR3 is TGCACCAGCAGCCAAACAGTACCCTCCTACAATGAGCAGTTCTTC.

The chain employs TRBV20-1 and TRBJ2-5; 7 nucleotides match TRBD1. J was trimmed by 2 bases and V by 1 base; bases with no gene match: 4. The CDR3 is 14 residues long. Per the germline V gene, CDR1 is DFQATT and CDR2 is SNEGSKA (reference sequence). CDR3 region: CSARVGRGQETQYF. CDR3 bases: TGCAGTGCTAGAGTTGGCAGGGGGCAAGAGACCCAGTACTTC.